This T cell receptor beta chain emerged from a study of blood T cell repertoires in COVID-19. Study as a whole: Sites in the United States, Italy and Spain provided acute and convalescent COVID-19 samples. Nucleic acid was either cDNA or gDNA, and it came from T cells, B-cell-depleted T cells, or PBMCs.

In the source study's methods: For nucleated cells, counts were estimated from reference gene primer amplification. The table came from immunoSEQ multiplex PCR; TCRdb's copy has only in-frame clones and leaves some out. That table gives V, J and clone size, and the DNA gave D and trimming. This table has a few hundred thousand clones, 88% appearing once. During active infection, Seattle patients enrolled and were then monitored through disease. J lost 6 bases, V lost 4 bases, and 15 bases had no gene match. Germline CDR1 is LGHDT and CDR2 is YNNKEL (reference sequence). The CDR3 totals 17 residues. The sample comprised peripheral blood. The TCR sequence derives from a woman between 45 and 65 years old with COVID-19, enrolled during active disease. J is TRBJ1-1 and V is TRBV3-1 (or the pseudogene TRBV3-2), with 9 nucleotides matching TRBD1. The CDR3 sequence: CASSRSPWGTGLSEAFF. CDR3 nucleotides: TGTGCCAGCAGCCGCTCTCCCTGGGGGACAGGGTTATCTGAAGCTTTCTTT.